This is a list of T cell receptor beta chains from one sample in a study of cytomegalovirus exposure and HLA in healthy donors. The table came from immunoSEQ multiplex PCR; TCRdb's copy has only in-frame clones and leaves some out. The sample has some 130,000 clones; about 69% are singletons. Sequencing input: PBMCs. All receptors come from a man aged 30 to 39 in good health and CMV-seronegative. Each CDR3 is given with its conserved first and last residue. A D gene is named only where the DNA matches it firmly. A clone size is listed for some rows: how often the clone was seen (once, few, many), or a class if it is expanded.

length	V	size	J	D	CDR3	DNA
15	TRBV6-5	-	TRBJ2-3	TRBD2	CASSYSSGSIDTQYF	TGTGCCAGCAGTTACTCAAGCGGGAGTATCGATACGCAGTATTTT
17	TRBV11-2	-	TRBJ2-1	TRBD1	CASSLKDGTEPYNEQFF	TGTGCCAGCAGCTTAAAGGATGGGACAGAGCCCTACAATGAGCAGTTCTTC
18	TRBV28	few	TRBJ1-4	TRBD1	CASSLPTNPRGINEKLFF	TGTGCCAGCAGTTTACCAACAAACCCCAGGGGGATAAATGAAAAACTGTTTTTT
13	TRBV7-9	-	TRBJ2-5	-	CASSLAGAETQYF	TGTGCCAGCAGCTTAGCAGGGGCGGAGACCCAGTACTTC
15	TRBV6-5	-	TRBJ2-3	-	CASSSGVRGADTQYF	TGTGCCAGCAGTTCGGGGGTGCGAGGAGCAGATACGCAGTATTTT
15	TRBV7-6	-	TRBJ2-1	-	CASSQILSSYNEQFF	TGTGCCAGCAGCCAAATTCTTAGCTCCTACAATGAGCAGTTCTTC
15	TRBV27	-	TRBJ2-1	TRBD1	CASNPGQGSYNEQFF	TGTGCCAGCAATCCCGGACAGGGGAGCTACAATGAGCAGTTCTTC
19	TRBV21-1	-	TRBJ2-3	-	CASSKSVQRENSLPDTQYF	TGTGCCAGCAGCAAAAGTGTCCAGCGGGAGAATTCGCTGCCAGATACGCAGTATTTT
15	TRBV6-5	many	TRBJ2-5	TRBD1	CASSYLTGSQETQYF	TGTGCCAGCAGTTACTTGACAGGGTCCCAAGAGACCCAGTACTTC
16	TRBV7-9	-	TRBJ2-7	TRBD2	CASSSEPSGSRNEQYF	TGTGCCAGCAGCTCAGAGCCTAGCGGGAGTAGAAACGAGCAGTACTTC
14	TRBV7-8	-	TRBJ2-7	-	CASSLGARSYEQYF	TGTGCCAGCAGCTTAGGGGCCCGTTCTTACGAGCAGTACTTC
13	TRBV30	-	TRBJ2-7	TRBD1	CAWQGQGAGEQYF	TGTGCCTGGCAAGGGCAGGGGGCCGGCGAGCAGTACTTC
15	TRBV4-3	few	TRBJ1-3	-	CASSQASGSGNTIYF	TGCGCCAGCAGCCAAGCATCAGGGTCTGGAAACACCATATATTTT
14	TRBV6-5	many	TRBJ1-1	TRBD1	CASKAGTDYTEAFF	TGTGCCAGCAAGGCCGGGACAGACTACACTGAAGCTTTCTTT
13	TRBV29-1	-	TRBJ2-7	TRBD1	CSNGWDRVLEQYF	TGCAGCAATGGCTGGGACAGGGTCCTTGAGCAGTACTTC
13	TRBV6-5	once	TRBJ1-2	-	CASSYGPGLDYTF	TGTGCCAGCAGTTACGGGCCAGGGTTGGACTACACCTTC
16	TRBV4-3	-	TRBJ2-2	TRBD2	CASSPSGTRAAGELFF	TGCGCCAGCAGCCCCTCCGGGACTAGAGCGGCCGGGGAGCTGTTTTTT
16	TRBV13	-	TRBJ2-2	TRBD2	CASSDLAGGTFGELFF	TGTGCCAGCAGCGACCTAGCGGGGGGGACCTTCGGGGAGCTGTTTTTT
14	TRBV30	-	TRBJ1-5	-	CAWSDWGGNQPQHF	TGTGCCTGGAGTGACTGGGGGGGCAATCAGCCCCAGCATTTT
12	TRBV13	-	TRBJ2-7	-	CASSLESGVYIF	TGTGCCAGCAGCTTAGAGTCAGGGGTCTACATCTTC
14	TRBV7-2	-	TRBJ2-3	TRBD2	CASSQTSGTDTQYF	TGTGCCAGCAGCCAGACTAGCGGCACAGATACGCAGTATTTT
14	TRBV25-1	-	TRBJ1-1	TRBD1	CASSDDRGGTEAFF	TGTGCCAGCAGTGACGACAGGGGTGGGACTGAAGCTTTCTTT
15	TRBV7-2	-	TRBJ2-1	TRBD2	CASGLWSGRYNEQFF	TGTGCCAGCGGCCTATGGAGCGGGAGGTACAATGAGCAGTTCTTC
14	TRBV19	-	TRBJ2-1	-	CASSVGTLYNEQFF	TGTGCCAGTAGTGTTGGGACTCTCTACAATGAGCAGTTCTTC
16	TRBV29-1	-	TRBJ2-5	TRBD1	CSVEDEGADREETQYF	TGCAGCGTTGAAGATGAGGGGGCGGACAGGGAAGAGACCCAGTACTTC
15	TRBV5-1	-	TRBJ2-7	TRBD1	CASSWGDGTAYEQYF	TGCGCCAGCAGCTGGGGCGACGGGACAGCCTACGAGCAGTACTTC
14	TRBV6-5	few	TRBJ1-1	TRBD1	CASRLGQENTEAFF	TGTGCCAGCAGACTGGGACAGGAGAACACTGAAGCTTTCTTT
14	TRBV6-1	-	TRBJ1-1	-	CASNLQGQDTEAFF	TGTGCCAGCAACCTTCAGGGTCAGGACACTGAAGCTTTCTTT
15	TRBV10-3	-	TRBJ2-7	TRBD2	CAISESGLADYEQYF	TGTGCCATCAGTGAGTCCGGACTAGCGGACTACGAGCAGTACTTC
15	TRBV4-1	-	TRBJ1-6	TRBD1	CASSQGWTGFSPLHF	TGCGCCAGCAGCCAAGGGTGGACAGGGTTTTCACCCCTCCACTTT
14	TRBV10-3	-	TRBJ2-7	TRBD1	CAISEYGQVYEQYF	TGTGCCATCAGTGAGTACGGACAGGTATACGAGCAGTACTTC
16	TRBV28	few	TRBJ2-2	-	CASSPPGARGTGELFF	TGTGCCAGCAGTCCCCCGGGAGCTCGTGGCACCGGGGAGCTGTTTTTT
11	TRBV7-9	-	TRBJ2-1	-	CASSFGGEQFF	TGTGCCAGCAGCTTTGGCGGTGAGCAGTTCTTC
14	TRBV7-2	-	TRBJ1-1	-	CASRSGSLNTEAFF	TGTGCCAGCAGGTCGGGTTCCCTGAACACTGAAGCTTTCTTT
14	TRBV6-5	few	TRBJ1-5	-	CASRSGQMNQPQHF	TGTGCCAGCAGATCCGGACAGATGAATCAGCCCCAGCATTTT
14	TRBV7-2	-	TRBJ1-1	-	CASSLVAGLTEAFF	TGTGCCAGCAGCTTAGTTGCAGGCCTCACTGAAGCTTTCTTT
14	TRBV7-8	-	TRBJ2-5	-	CASSLGRVRETQYF	TGTGCCAGCAGCTTAGGGCGTGTCAGGGAGACCCAGTACTTC
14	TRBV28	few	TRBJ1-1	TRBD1	CASSPGQGYTEAFF	TGTGCCAGCAGTCCGGGACAGGGTTACACTGAAGCTTTCTTT
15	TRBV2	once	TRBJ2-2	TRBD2	CASTSSGANTGELFF	TGTGCCAGCACCTCTAGCGGGGCCAACACCGGGGAGCTGTTTTTT
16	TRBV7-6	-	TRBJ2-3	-	CASSLSPGVGTDTQYF	TGTGCCAGCAGCTTATCGCCGGGAGTGGGCACAGATACGCAGTATTTT
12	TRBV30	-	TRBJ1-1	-	CGLTREDDLAFF	TGTGGCCTGACCCGGGAGGACGATCTTGCTTTCTTT
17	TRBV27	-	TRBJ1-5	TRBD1	CASSSGTGGSSGQPQHF	TGTGCCAGCAGTTCCGGGACAGGGGGATCAAGTGGTCAGCCCCAGCATTTT
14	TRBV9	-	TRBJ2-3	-	CASSVAAGSDTQYF	TGTGCCAGCAGCGTAGCCGCGGGATCAGATACGCAGTATTTT
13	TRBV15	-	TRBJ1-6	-	CATSSLGGSPLHF	TGTGCCACCAGCAGTTTGGGAGGTTCACCCCTCCACTTT
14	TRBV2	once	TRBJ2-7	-	CASRNRVLSYEQYF	TGTGCCAGCAGAAACAGGGTACTCAGCTACGAGCAGTACTTC
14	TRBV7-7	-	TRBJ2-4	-	CARRGEIAKNIQYF	TGTGCTAGACGGGGAGAGATAGCCAAAAACATTCAGTACTTC
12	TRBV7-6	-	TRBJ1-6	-	CASSLRNSPLHF	TGTGCCAGCAGCTTACGTAATTCACCCCTCCACTTT
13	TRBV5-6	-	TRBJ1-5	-	CASRSWGEQPQHF	TGTGCCAGCAGGAGCTGGGGGGAACAGCCCCAGCATTTT
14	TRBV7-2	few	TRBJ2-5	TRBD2	CASSLAGRGETQYF	TGTGCCAGCAGCTTAGCAGGGCGGGGGGAGACCCAGTACTTC
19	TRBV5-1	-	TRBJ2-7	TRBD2	CASSPRTSGRANPSYEQYF	TGCGCCAGCAGCCCCCGGACTAGCGGGAGGGCCAACCCCTCCTACGAGCAGTACTTC
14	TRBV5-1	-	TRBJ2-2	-	CASSFPANTGELFF	TGCGCCAGCAGCTTCCCAGCGAACACCGGGGAGCTGTTTTTT
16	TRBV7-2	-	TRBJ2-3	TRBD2	CASSLVRGGSTDTQYF	TGTGCCAGCAGCTTAGTACGGGGGGGAAGCACAGATACGCAGTATTTT
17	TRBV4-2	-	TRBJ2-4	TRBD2	CASSQDNPAGVTVTQYF	TGTGCCAGCAGCCAAGATAATCCAGCGGGAGTTACGGTGACTCAGTACTTC
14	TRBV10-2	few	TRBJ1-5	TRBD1	CATSVDRVNQPQHF	TGCGCCACCTCTGTGGACAGGGTAAATCAGCCCCAGCATTTT
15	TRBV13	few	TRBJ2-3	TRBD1	CASSLRTGGLDTQYF	TGTGCCAGCAGCTTAAGGACAGGGGGCTTAGATACGCAGTATTTT
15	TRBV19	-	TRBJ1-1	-	CASSIVPGLHTEAFF	TGTGCCAGTAGTATCGTCCCGGGGTTGCACACTGAAGCTTTCTTT
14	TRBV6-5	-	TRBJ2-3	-	CASSYSASADTQYF	TGTGCCAGCAGTTACTCGGCTAGCGCGGATACGCAGTATTTT
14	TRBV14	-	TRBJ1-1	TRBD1	CASSPNPGGTEAFF	TGTGCCAGCAGCCCGAACCCAGGGGGGACTGAAGCTTTCTTT
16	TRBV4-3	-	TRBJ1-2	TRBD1	CASSHDRDRGPYGYTF	TGCGCCAGCAGCCATGACCGGGACAGGGGGCCCTATGGCTACACCTTC